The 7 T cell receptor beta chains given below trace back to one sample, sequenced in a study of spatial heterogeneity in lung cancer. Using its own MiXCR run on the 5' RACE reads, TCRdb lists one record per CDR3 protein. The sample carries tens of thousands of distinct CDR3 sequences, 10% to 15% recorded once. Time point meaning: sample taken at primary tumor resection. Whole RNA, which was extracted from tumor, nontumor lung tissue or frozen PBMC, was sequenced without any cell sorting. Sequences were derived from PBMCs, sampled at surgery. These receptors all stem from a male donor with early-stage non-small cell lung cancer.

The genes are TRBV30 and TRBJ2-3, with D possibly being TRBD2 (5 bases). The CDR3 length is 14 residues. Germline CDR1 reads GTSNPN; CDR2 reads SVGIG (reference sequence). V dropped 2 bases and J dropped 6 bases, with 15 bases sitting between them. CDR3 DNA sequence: TGTGCCTGGAGTCTGGCGGGTGACGTGGATACGCAGTATTTT. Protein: CAWSLAGDVDTQYF.

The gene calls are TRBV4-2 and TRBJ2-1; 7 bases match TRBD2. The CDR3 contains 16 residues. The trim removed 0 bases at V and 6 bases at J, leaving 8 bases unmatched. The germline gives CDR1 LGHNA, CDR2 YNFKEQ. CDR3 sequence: CASSQDFGGSVNEQFF. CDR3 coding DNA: TGTGCCAGCAGCCAAGATTTTGGCGGGAGCGTCAATGAGCAGTTCTTC.

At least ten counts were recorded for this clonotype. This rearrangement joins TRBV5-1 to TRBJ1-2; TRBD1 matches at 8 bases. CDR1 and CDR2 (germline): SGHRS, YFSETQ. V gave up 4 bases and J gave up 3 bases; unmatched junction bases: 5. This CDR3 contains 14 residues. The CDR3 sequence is CASSPETGDYGYTF. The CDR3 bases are TGCGCCAGCAGCCCGGAGACAGGGGACTATGGCTACACCTTC.

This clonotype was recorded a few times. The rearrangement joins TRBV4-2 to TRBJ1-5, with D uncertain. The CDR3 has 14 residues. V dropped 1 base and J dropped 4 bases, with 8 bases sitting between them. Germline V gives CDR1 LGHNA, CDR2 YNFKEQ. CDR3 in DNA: TGTGCCAGCAGCCAAGGTGTGTCGAATCAGCCCCAGCATTTT. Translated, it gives CASSQGVSNQPQHF.

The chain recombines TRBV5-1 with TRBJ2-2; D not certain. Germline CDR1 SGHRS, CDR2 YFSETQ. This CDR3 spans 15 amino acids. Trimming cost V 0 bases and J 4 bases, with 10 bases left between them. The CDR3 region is CASSLVLSTTGELFF. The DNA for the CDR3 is TGCGCCAGCAGCTTGGTGCTCAGCACCACCGGGGAGCTGTTTTTT.

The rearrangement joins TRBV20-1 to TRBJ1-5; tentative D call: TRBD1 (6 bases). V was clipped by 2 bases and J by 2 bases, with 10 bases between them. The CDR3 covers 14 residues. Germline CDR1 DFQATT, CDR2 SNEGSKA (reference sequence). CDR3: CSARRGGGNQPQHF. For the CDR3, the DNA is TGCAGTGCTAGAAGAGGGGGAGGCAATCAGCCCCAGCATTTT.

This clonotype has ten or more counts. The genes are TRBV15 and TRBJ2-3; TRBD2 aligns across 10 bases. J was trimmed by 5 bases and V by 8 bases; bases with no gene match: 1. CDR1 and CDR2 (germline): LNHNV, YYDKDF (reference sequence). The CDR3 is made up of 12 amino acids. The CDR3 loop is CATRTSGDTQYF. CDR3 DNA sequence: TGTGCCACCCGGACTAGCGGAGATACGCAGTATTTT.